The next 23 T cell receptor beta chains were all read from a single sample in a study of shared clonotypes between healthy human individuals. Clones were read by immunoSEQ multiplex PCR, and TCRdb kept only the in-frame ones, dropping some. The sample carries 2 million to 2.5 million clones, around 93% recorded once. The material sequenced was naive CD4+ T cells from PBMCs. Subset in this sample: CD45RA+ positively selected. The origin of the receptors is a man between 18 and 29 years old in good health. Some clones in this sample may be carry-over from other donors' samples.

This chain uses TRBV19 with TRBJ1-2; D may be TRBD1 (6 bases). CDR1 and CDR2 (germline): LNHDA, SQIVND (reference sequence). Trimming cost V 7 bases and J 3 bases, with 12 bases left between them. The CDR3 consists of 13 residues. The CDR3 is CASTSDSYYGYTF. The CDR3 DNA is TGTGCCAGTACCTCGGACAGTTACTATGGCTACACCTTC. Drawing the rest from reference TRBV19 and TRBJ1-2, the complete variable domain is DGGITQSPKYLFRKEGQNVTLSCEQNLNHDAMYWYRQDPGQGLRLIYYSQIVNDFQKGDIAEGYSVSREKKESFPLTVTSAQKNPTAFYLCASTSDSYYGYTFGSGTRLTVV.

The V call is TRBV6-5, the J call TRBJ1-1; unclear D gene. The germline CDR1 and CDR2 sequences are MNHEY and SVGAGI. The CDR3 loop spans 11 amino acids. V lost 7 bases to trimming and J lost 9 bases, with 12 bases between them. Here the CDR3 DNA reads TGTGCCAGCACCGGCTCTCACCAAGCTTTCTTT. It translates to CASTGSHQAFF.

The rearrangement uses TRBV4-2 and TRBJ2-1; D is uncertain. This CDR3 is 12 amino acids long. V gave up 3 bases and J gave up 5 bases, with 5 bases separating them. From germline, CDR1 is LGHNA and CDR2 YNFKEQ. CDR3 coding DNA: TGTGCCAGCAGCCACAATGACAATGAGCAGTTCTTC. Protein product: CASSHNDNEQFF.

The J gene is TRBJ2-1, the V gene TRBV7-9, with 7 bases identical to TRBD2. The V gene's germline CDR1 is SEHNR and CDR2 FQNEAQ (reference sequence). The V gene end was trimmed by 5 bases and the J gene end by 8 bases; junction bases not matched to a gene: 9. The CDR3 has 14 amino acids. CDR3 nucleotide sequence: TGTGCCAGCAGCCCACGGACTAGTGGGGATGAGCAGTTCTTC. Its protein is CASSPRTSGDEQFF.

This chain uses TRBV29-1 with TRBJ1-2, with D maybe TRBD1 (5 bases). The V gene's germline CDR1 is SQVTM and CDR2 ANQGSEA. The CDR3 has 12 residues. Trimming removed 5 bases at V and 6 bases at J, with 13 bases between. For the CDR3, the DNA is TGCAGCGTTCGGGGCCCTGAGGATGGCTACACCTTC. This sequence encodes CSVRGPEDGYTF.

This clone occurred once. The CDR3 sequence: CASSATGTYNYGYTF. Written as DNA, the CDR3 is TGTGCCAGCAGCGCGACAGGGACCTACAACTATGGCTACACCTTC. The gene calls are TRBV7-2 and TRBJ1-2; 7 bases line up with TRBD1. The trim removed 5 bases at V and 2 bases at J, leaving 8 bases unmatched. The CDR3 totals 15 residues. Germline CDR1 reads SGHTA; CDR2 reads FQGNSA.

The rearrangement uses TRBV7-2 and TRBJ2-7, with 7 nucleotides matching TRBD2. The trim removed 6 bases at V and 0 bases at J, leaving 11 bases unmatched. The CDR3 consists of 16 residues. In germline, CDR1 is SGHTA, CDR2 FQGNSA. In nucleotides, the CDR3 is TGTGCCAGCAGTTTTAGTTTCGCTAGCGGCTCCTACGAGCAGTACTTC. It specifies CASSFSFASGSYEQYF.

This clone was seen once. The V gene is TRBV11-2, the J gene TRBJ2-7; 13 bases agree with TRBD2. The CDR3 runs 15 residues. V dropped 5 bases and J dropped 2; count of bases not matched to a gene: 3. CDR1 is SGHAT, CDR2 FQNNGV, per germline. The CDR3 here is CASSHTSGRAYEQYF. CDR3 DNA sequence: TGTGCCAGCAGCCACACTAGCGGGAGGGCCTACGAGCAGTACTTC.

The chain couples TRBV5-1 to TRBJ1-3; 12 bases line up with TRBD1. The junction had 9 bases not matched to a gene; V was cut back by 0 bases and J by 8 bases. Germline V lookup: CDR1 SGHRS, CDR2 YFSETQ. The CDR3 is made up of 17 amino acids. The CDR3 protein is CASSLGSGTGGTDTIYF. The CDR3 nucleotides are TGCGCCAGCAGCTTGGGCTCCGGGACAGGGGGCACGGACACCATATATTTT. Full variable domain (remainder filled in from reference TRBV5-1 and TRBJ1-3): KAGVTQTPRYLIKTRGQQVTLSCSPISGHRSVSWYQQTPGQGLQFLFEYFSETQRNKGNFPGRFSGRQFSNSRSEMNVSTLELGDSALYLCASSLGSGTGGTDTIYFGEGSWLTVV.

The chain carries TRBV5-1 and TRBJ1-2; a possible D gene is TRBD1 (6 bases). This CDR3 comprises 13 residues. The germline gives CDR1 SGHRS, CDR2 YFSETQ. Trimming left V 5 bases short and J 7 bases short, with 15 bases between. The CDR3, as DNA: TGCGCCAGCAGGTTCGGGGGGCAGAGTGGCTACACCTTC. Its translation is CASRFGGQSGYTF.

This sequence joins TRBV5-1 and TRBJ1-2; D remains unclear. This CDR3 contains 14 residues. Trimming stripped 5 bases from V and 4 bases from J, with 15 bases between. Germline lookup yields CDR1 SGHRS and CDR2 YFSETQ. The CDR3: CASRPGWRSYGYTF. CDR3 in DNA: TGCGCCAGCAGACCCGGTTGGCGGTCCTATGGCTACACCTTC.

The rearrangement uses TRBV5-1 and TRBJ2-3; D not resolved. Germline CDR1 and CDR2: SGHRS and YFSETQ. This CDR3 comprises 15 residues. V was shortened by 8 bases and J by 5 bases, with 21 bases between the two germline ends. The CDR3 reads CASRKLEARGDTQYF. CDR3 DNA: TGCGCCAGTAGGAAACTCGAAGCCCGCGGAGATACGCAGTATTTT.

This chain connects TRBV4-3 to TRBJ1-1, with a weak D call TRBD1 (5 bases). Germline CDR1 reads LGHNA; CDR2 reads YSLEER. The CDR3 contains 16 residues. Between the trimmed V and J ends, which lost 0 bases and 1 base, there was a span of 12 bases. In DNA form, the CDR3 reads TGCGCCAGCAGCCAAGATTATCGGCAGGGGAACACTGAAGCTTTCTTT. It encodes CASSQDYRQGNTEAFF.

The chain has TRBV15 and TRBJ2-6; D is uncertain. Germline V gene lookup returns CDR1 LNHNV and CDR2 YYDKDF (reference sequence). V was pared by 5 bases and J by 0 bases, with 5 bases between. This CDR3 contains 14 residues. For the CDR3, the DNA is TGTGCCACCAGCTTCCCCTCTGGGGCCAACGTCCTGACTTTC. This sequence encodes CATSFPSGANVLTF.

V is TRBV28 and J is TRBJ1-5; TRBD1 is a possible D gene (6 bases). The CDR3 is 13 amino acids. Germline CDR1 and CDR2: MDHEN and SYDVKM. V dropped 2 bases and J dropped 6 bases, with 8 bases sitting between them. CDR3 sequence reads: CASSLPGVQPQHF. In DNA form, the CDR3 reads TGTGCCAGCAGTTTACCAGGGGTTCAGCCCCAGCATTTT.

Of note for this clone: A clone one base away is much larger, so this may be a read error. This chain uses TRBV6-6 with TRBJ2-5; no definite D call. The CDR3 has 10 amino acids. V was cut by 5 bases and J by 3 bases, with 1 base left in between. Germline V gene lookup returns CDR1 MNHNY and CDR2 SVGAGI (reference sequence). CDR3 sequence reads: CASSKETQYF. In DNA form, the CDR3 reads TGTGCCAGCAGTAAAGAGACCCAGTACTTC.

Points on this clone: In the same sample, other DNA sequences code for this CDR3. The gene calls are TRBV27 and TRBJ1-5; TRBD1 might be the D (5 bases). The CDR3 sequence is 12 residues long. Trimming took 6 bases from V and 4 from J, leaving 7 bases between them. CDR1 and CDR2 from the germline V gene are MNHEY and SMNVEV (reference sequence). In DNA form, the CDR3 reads TGTGCCAGCAGGCAGGGAAATCAGCCCCAGCATTTT. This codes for CASRQGNQPQHF.

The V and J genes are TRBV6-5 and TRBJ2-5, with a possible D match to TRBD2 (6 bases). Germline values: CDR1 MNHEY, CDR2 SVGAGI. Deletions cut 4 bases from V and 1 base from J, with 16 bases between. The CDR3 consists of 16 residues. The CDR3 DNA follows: TGTGCCAGCAGTTTAAACCTAGCGATCGGCCAAGAGACCCAGTACTTC. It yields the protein CASSLNLAIGQETQYF.

The CDR3 region has the DNA TGTGGCACCTCTGGGGCCAACGTCCTGACTTTC. Encoded protein: CGTSGANVLTF. The chain uses TRBV6-1 and TRBJ2-6; D remains unclear. The germline CDR1 and CDR2 sequences are MNHNS and SASEGT. The CDR3 contains 11 residues.

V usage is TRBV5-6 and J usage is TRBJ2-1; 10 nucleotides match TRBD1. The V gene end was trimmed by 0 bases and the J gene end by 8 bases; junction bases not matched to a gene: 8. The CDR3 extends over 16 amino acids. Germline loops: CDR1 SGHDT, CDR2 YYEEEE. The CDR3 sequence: CASSLGPGTGVHEQFF. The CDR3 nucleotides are TGTGCCAGCAGCTTGGGTCCCGGGACAGGGGTCCATGAGCAGTTCTTC. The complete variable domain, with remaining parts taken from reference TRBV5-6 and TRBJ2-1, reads DAGVTQSPTHLIKTRGQQVTLRCSPKSGHDTVSWYQQALGQGPQFIFQYYEEEERQRGNFPDRFSGHQFPNYSSELNVNALLLGDSALYLCASSLGPGTGVHEQFFGPGTRLTVL.

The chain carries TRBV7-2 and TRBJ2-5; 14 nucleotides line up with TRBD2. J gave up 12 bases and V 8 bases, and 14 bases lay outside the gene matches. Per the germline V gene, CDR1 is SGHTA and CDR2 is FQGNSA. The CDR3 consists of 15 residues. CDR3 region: CASGIEWGLAGAKYF. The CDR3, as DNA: TGTGCCAGCGGAATAGAGTGGGGACTAGCGGGGGCCAAGTACTTC.

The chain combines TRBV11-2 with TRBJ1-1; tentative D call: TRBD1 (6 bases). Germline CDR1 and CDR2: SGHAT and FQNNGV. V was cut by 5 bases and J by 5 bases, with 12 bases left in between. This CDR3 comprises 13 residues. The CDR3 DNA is TGTGCCAGCAGCCCGATGAGGGGGACTGAAGCTTTCTTT. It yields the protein CASSPMRGTEAFF.

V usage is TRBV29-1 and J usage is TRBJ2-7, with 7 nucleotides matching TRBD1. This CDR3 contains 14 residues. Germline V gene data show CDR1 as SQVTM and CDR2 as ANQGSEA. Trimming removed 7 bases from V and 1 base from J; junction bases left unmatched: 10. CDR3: CSGRTTGISYEQYF. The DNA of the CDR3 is TGCAGCGGACGGACGACAGGGATTTCCTACGAGCAGTACTTC.